Listed below are T cell receptor beta chains from one sample, sequenced in a study of response to subunit inactivated influenza vaccine. One entry per CDR3 protein results from TCRdb running MiXCR on the RT-PCR reads. The sample consists of roughly 760,000 distinct CDR3 sequences, less than 25% of them appearing once. Here the sequenced sample was PBMCs from blood, taken approximately 5 days after vaccination. All receptors derive from a man aged 45-60 years who received an inactivated influenza vaccine. Each CDR3 is given with its conserved first and last residue. Each record gives: clone size, V gene, D gene, J gene, CDR3 protein, CDR3 DNA. The D gene is left open where the match is weak. Expanded clones are given a class, and other clones once, few, many or no size at all.

many	TRBV12-3/TRBV12-4	TRBD1	TRBJ1-5	CASSPGQVNQPQHF	TGTGCCAGCAGTCCTGGACAGGTTAATCAGCCCCAGCATTTT
few	TRBV6-1	-	TRBJ2-7	CASSTPLKDEQYF	TGTGCCAGCAGCACCCCTCTCAAGGACGAGCAGTACTTC
few	TRBV5-5	-	TRBJ1-5	CASSLDVWGGQPQHF	TGTGCCAGCAGCTTGGATGTATGGGGAGGCCAGCCCCAGCATTTT
-	TRBV9	-	TRBJ2-1	CASSPLAFGGNEQFF	TGTGCCAGCAGCCCACTGGCCTTCGGAGGCAATGAGCAGTTCTTC
-	TRBV5-1	TRBD1	TRBJ2-2	CASSSLGQGNPGELFF	TGCGCCAGCAGCTCGTTGGGACAGGGGAATCCCGGGGAGCTGTTTTTT
-	TRBV28	TRBD1	TRBJ2-7	CASRGPGAPYEQYF	TGTGCCAGTAGGGGGCCAGGCGCCCCCTACGAGCAGTACTTC
few	TRBV15	-	TRBJ2-1	CATSRAPGHEQFF	TGTGCCACCAGCAGAGCACCGGGCCATGAGCAGTTCTTC
many	TRBV29-1	TRBD1	TRBJ2-2	CSVEYRNRGNTGELFF	TGCAGCGTTGAGTACCGAAACAGGGGGAACACCGGGGAGCTGTTTTTT
many	TRBV29-1	TRBD1	TRBJ2-7	CSVSGTGRYEQYF	TGCAGCGTTTCCGGGACAGGGCGGTACGAGCAGTACTTC
once	TRBV7-2	-	TRBJ2-7	CASSLSSGADYEQYF	TGTGCCAGCAGCTTAAGCTCAGGGGCGGACTACGAGCAGTACTTC
few	TRBV7-2	-	TRBJ2-7	CASRISPYEQYF	TGTGCCAGCAGAATTTCCCCCTACGAGCAGTACTTC
few	TRBV20-1	TRBD2	TRBJ2-1	CSARDLQREVYEQFF	TGCAGTGCTAGAGATCTTCAGCGGGAGGTCTATGAGCAGTTCTTC
few	TRBV12-3/TRBV12-4	-	TRBJ2-2	CASSLREAGELFF	TGTGCCAGCAGTTTAAGGGAGGCCGGGGAGCTGTTTTTT
few	TRBV29-1	-	TRBJ2-1	CSVGQTYNEQFF	TGCAGCGTCGGGCAAACCTACAATGAGCAGTTCTTC
-	TRBV7-6	-	TRBJ2-1	CASSHGDLYNEQFF	TGTGCCAGCAGCCATGGAGACTTATACAATGAGCAGTTCTTC
-	TRBV20-1	-	TRBJ1-6	CSARGREALRGPLHF	TGCAGTGCTAGAGGCCGAGAGGCCCTGCGCGGACCCCTCCACTTT
few	TRBV15	TRBD2	TRBJ2-1	CATSVSGRADGEQFF	TGTGCCACCAGTGTTAGCGGGAGGGCCGATGGTGAGCAGTTCTTC
-	TRBV6-2/TRBV6-3	-	TRBJ1-1	CASSYVQGGLNTEAFF	TGTGCCAGCAGTTACGTCCAGGGCGGCCTAAACACTGAAGCTTTCTTT
few	TRBV20-1	-	TRBJ2-1	CSARVGVNSYNEQFF	TGCAGTGCTAGAGTTGGAGTTAACTCCTACAATGAGCAGTTCTTC
-	TRBV28	TRBD2	TRBJ2-7	CASSFPSGRGPYEQYF	TGTGCCAGCAGTTTTCCCAGCGGGAGAGGCCCCTACGAGCAGTACTTC
many	TRBV9	TRBD2	TRBJ2-7	CASSVAGTSSYEQYF	TGTGCCAGCAGCGTAGCCGGGACTAGCTCCTACGAGCAGTACTTC
-	TRBV20-1	TRBD2	TRBJ2-5	CSAPPPAGEETQYF	TGCAGTGCCCCCCCCCCAGCGGGGGAAGAGACCCAGTACTTC
-	TRBV7-9	-	TRBJ1-1	CASSTLSGGIVTEAFF	TGTGCCAGCAGCACACTATCTGGGGGCATCGTCACTGAAGCTTTCTTT
few	TRBV11-2	TRBD2	TRBJ2-1	CASSLVRSFWTSGTENNEQFF	TGTGCCAGCAGCTTAGTACGATCTTTTTGGACTAGCGGGACAGAGAACAATGAGCAGTTCTTC
many	TRBV6-1	TRBD1	TRBJ2-7	CASSPRQGLYEQYF	TGTGCCAGCAGTCCAAGACAGGGGCTCTACGAGCAGTACTTC
-	TRBV11-2	-	TRBJ2-7	CASSLVGGASDEQYF	TGTGCCAGCAGCTTAGTAGGAGGGGCGTCGGACGAGCAGTACTTC
few	TRBV28	-	TRBJ2-5	CASSSWKDKTQYF	TGTGCCAGCAGCTCCTGGAAGGATAAGACCCAGTACTTC
few	TRBV7-8	TRBD2	TRBJ2-7	CASSMGLAAYEQYF	TGTGCCAGCAGCATGGGACTAGCGGCATACGAGCAGTACTTC
few	TRBV5-1	-	TRBJ1-6	CASSPGTDSRSPLHF	TGCGCCAGCAGCCCCGGAACGGACAGCCGTTCACCCCTCCACTTT
-	TRBV14	-	TRBJ2-1	CASSHGFWENEQFF	TGTGCCAGCAGCCATGGATTCTGGGAAAATGAGCAGTTCTTC
-	TRBV3-1	-	TRBJ2-5	CASSPHRDGSPPHF	TGTGCCAGCAGCCCGCACCGGGACGGATCTCCACCCCACTTC
-	TRBV29-1	-	TRBJ2-7	CSATGPVTPTEQYF	TGCAGCGCTACGGGCCCCGTAACGCCTACCGAGCAGTACTTC
many	TRBV5-1	TRBD2	TRBJ2-1	CASSQGLAGDEQFF	TGCGCCAGCAGCCAAGGACTAGCCGGAGATGAGCAGTTCTTC
few	TRBV12-3/TRBV12-4	TRBD1	TRBJ1-4	CASSLGGAGGEKLFF	TGTGCCAGCAGTTTGGGGGGGGCAGGGGGTGAAAAACTGTTTTTT
-	TRBV12-3/TRBV12-4	-	TRBJ2-2	CASSLSGTITGELFF	TGTGCCAGCAGCCTATCCGGGACAATAACCGGGGAGCTGTTTTTT
few	TRBV30	-	TRBJ2-5	CAWSVGQRETQYF	TGTGCCTGGAGTGTAGGGCAGCGGGAGACCCAGTACTTC
-	TRBV7-3	TRBD2	TRBJ2-5	CASSSGGASGATQYF	TGTGCCAGCAGCTCGGGGGGGGCTAGCGGAGCAACCCAGTACTTC
few	TRBV27	-	TRBJ2-7	CASSFTPSIVYEQYF	TGTGCCAGCAGTTTTACGCCTAGCATTGTCTACGAGCAGTACTTC
few	TRBV4-2	-	TRBJ2-7	CASSHSLKRLGVGEQYF	TGTGCCAGCAGCCACTCCTTAAAGAGGCTGGGGGTAGGTGAGCAGTACTTC
-	TRBV7-2	-	TRBJ2-7	CASSSRQGHYEQYF	TGTGCCAGCAGCTCCCGGCAGGGGCACTACGAGCAGTACTTC
few	TRBV11-1	-	TRBJ2-3	CASSRGKGVTDTQYF	TGTGCCAGCAGCCGGGGTAAGGGGGTCACAGATACGCAGTATTTT
-	TRBV7-9	-	TRBJ2-1	CASSLSGLEQFF	TGTGCCAGCAGCCTATCGGGTCTCGAGCAGTTCTTC
-	TRBV20-1	TRBD2	TRBJ2-3	CSERISSGTTDTQYF	TGCAGTGAGAGGATAAGTAGCGGGACCACAGATACGCAGTATTTT
-	TRBV2	-	TRBJ1-5	CASSRTGTNQPQHF	TGTGCCAGCAGCCGTACAGGGACCAATCAGCCCCAGCATTTT
-	TRBV6-1	TRBD1	TRBJ2-5	CASTERQGHFQAQYF	TGTGCCAGCACCGAAAGACAGGGTCATTTTCAGGCCCAGTACTTC
-	TRBV5-1	-	TRBJ2-7	CASSYSGDTSSYEQYF	TGCGCCAGCAGCTACTCGGGGGACACCTCCTCCTACGAGCAGTACTTC
few	TRBV29-1	-	TRBJ2-2	CSVEGGQDTGELFF	TGCAGCGTTGAAGGAGGGCAGGACACCGGGGAGCTGTTTTTT
few	TRBV7-6	-	TRBJ2-3	CASSMVLGGGTDTQYF	TGTGCCAGCAGCATGGTCCTGGGCGGGGGCACAGATACGCAGTATTTT
many	TRBV6-1	-	TRBJ2-3	CASSPTSRTDTQYF	TGTGCCAGCAGTCCGACGTCTCGGACAGATACGCAGTATTTT
-	TRBV20-1	-	TRBJ2-1	CSAHSPGQTHNEQFF	TGCAGTGCCCACTCCCCAGGGCAGACGCACAATGAGCAGTTCTTC
few	TRBV5-1	-	TRBJ1-1	CASNLEGLKGAEAFF	TGCGCCAGCAACTTAGAGGGCCTGAAGGGCGCTGAAGCTTTCTTT
few	TRBV24-1	TRBD1	TRBJ2-1	CATSETASDRGGNEQFF	TGTGCCACCAGTGAAACTGCTTCGGACAGGGGAGGCAATGAGCAGTTCTTC
-	TRBV6-4	-	TRBJ2-1	CASSPLGLPGNEQFF	TGTGCCAGCAGTCCGCTCGGTCTCCCGGGCAATGAGCAGTTCTTC
few	TRBV12-3/TRBV12-4	-	TRBJ2-2	CASSLGSLGPPGELFF	TGTGCCAGCAGTTTGGGGTCCCTAGGCCCGCCCGGGGAGCTGTTTTTT
-	TRBV20-1	TRBD1	TRBJ1-2	CSASDRGGYGYTF	TGCAGTGCTAGCGACAGGGGGGGCTATGGCTACACCTTC
few	TRBV10-2	-	TRBJ2-5	CASSESPSRQETQYF	TGCGCCAGCAGTGAGTCCCCTAGCCGCCAAGAGACCCAGTACTTC
few	TRBV4-2	-	TRBJ1-2	CASSQGLGVDGYTF	TGTGCCAGCAGCCAAGGTTTGGGGGTTGATGGCTACACCTTC